This TCR beta chain was documented in a study of identical twins. This clonotype has just a few counts. Antigen unknown. Study-level points and caveats: An excess of low generation probability was shown by twin-shared out-of-frame alpha sequences. Clonotypes of the beta chain that were abundant in cord blood carried fewer insertions (memory repertoires showed none).

Trimming left V 5 bases short and J 14 bases short, with 17 bases between. CDR3 length: 12 amino acids. TCRdb itself ran the 5' RACE reads through MiXCR, one entry per CDR3 protein. Of roughly 690,000 distinct CDR3 sequences in the sample, approximately 22% are singletons; the top ten hold about 4.5%. The same sample was also used in a study of T cells expressing NK-cell markers. From that paper: Just one sequenced donor of eight was HCMV-seronegative, while seven were seropositive.

The material sequenced was PBMCs. The TCR comes from a woman aged 18-30 years in good health. V and J are TRBV12-3 or TRBV12-4 and TRBJ2-3; a weak D match, TRBD2 (6 bases). As DNA, the CDR3 is TGTGCCAGCAGTCTATACCGGGACTCCCGGTATTTT. Translated, it gives CASSLYRDSRYF.